Each of the 18 T cell receptor beta chains below was sequenced from the same sample in a study of T cell repertoires in ileal Crohn's disease. The data were produced by immunoSEQ multiplex PCR, yet TCRdb's version contains in-frame clones alone and is incomplete. The table lists 30,000 or so clones, roughly 77% of them singletons, with 4.5% to 6% in the top ten. Input material: ileal tissue. Receptors originate from an adult with Crohn's disease.

This sequence joins TRBV7-9 and TRBJ1-1, with D perhaps matching TRBD1 (6 bases). The CDR3 loop spans 15 amino acids. Germline V lookup: CDR1 SEHNR, CDR2 FQNEAQ (reference sequence). Trimming removed 5 bases at V and 1 base at J, with 14 bases between. CDR3 amino acids: CASSQARTANTEAFF. As DNA, the CDR3 is TGTGCCAGCAGCCAAGCAAGGACAGCGAACACTGAAGCTTTCTTT.

The table lists this clone with a few counts. The rearrangement uses TRBV7-8 and TRBJ2-7; D perhaps matches TRBD2 (7 bases). Trimming removed 5 bases from V and 6 bases from J, with 20 bases in between. In germline, CDR1 is SGHVS, CDR2 FQNEAQ. The CDR3 covers 15 residues. Here the CDR3 reads CASSLNRGAAGEQYF. CDR3 DNA sequence: TGTGCCAGCAGCCTCAACCGGGGGGCTGCAGGCGAGCAGTACTTC.

The chain combines TRBV4-1 with TRBJ1-5; D might be TRBD1 (6 bases). The CDR3 is 16 amino acids. Germline CDR1 and CDR2: MGHRA and YSYEKL. Trimming took 3 bases from V and 5 from J, leaving 17 bases between them. CDR3 DNA sequence: TGCGCCAGCAGCCATCCAGTACAGGGCGACTATCAGCCCCAGCATTTT. Protein sequence: CASSHPVQGDYQPQHF.

This clone was counted a single time. V is TRBV11-2 and J is TRBJ2-5; 8 positions agree with TRBD1. The ends lost 0 bases at V and 7 bases at J; junction bases unmatched: 7. CDR3 length: 15 amino acids. CDR1 and CDR2 (germline): SGHAT, FQNNGV. CDR3 in DNA: TGTGCCAGCAGCTTAGATACAGGGGGTCCAACGACCCAGTACTTC. It codes for CASSLDTGGPTTQYF.

This chain links TRBV6-1 with TRBJ1-1; no reliable D call. Trimming pared 7 bases from V and 4 bases from J, leaving 16 bases between. CDR1 is MNHNS and CDR2 is SASEGT in the germline V gene. CDR3 length equals 14 residues. The CDR3 nucleotides are TGTGCCAGCACCCGCCGGAGGGTTGGCACTGAAGCTTTCTTT. It yields the protein CASTRRRVGTEAFF.

The J gene is TRBJ1-1, the V gene TRBV29-1, with 7 nucleotides matching TRBD1. V shed 3 bases and J 13 bases; nucleotides not matched to a gene: 14. CDR1 is SQVTM and CDR2 is ANQGSEA in the germline V gene. The CDR3 runs to 13 residues. For the CDR3, the DNA is TGCAGCGTTGAGAGACAGGGTCTGGAATCCGATTTCTTT. This codes for CSVERQGLESDFF. The variable domain in full, with the rest retrieved from reference TRBV29-1 and TRBJ1-1, is SAVISQKPSRDICQRGTSLTIQCQVDSQVTMMFWYRQQPGQSLTLIATANQGSEATYESGFVIDKFPISRPNLTFSTLTVSNMSPEDSSIYLCSVERQGLESDFFGQGTRLTVV.

The rearrangement joins TRBV27 to TRBJ1-5, with a possible D match to TRBD1 (5 bases). Trimming shortened V by 4 bases and J by 0 bases, and 7 bases separated the two germline ends. This CDR3 spans 14 amino acids. Germline assignment: CDR1 MNHEY and CDR2 SMNVEV (reference sequence). The CDR3 reads CASSYRNSNQPQHF. CDR3 DNA: TGTGCCAGCAGTTACAGGAATAGCAATCAGCCCCAGCATTTT.

The count of this clone is one. The rearrangement joins TRBV5-1 to TRBJ1-6; D remains unclear. This CDR3 region has 17 residues. Germline lookup yields CDR1 SGHRS and CDR2 YFSETQ. Deletions cut 0 bases from V and 0 bases from J, with 10 bases between. DNA for the CDR3: TGCGCCAGCAGCTTGGGAGGGCGGAGCTCCTATAATTCACCCCTCCACTTT. This translates into CASSLGGRSSYNSPLHF.

The genes are TRBV30 and TRBJ2-3; 12 nucleotides align to TRBD2. CDR1 is GTSNPN and CDR2 is SVGIG in the germline V gene (reference sequence). Trimming took 1 base from V and 2 from J; bases not matched to a gene: 1. The CDR3 consists of 15 residues. The CDR3 spells CAWSGTSGITDTQYF. CDR3 sequence (DNA): TGTGCCTGGAGTGGGACTAGCGGGATCACAGATACGCAGTATTTT. Complete variable domain (other parts from reference TRBV30 and TRBJ2-3): SQTIHQWPATLVQPVGSPLSLECTVEGTSNPNLYWYRQAAGRGLQLLFYSVGIGQISSEVPQNLSASRPQDRQFILSSKKLLLSDSGFYLCAWSGTSGITDTQYFGPGTRLTVL.

The J gene is TRBJ1-5, the V gene TRBV9; 8 bases match TRBD1. With V trimmed by 2 bases and J by 5 bases, 6 bases remained unmatched. Germline V lookup: CDR1 SGDLS, CDR2 YYNGEE. The CDR3 covers 15 residues. This chain's CDR3 is CASSVGQGGYQPQHF. CDR3 DNA: TGTGCCAGCAGCGTCGGACAGGGAGGTTATCAGCCCCAGCATTTT.

V is TRBV11-3 and J is TRBJ2-7; 7 nucleotides agree with TRBD1. V dropped 6 bases and J dropped 3; count of bases not matched to a gene: 14. CDR1 is SGHNT, CDR2 YENEEA, per germline. The CDR3 consists of 16 residues. The chain's CDR3 is CASSQNTGTAYYEQYF. As DNA, the CDR3 is TGTGCCAGCAGTCAGAACACCGGGACAGCTTACTACGAGCAGTACTTC.

The rearrangement uses TRBV7-3 and TRBJ1-2; perhaps TRBD1 as D (6 bases). Germline loops: CDR1 SGHTA, CDR2 FQGTGA. V gave up 5 bases and J gave up 8 bases, with 15 bases separating them. This CDR3 is built from 13 residues. The CDR3, as DNA: TGTGCCAGCAGCACACAACAGGGTTCCGGCTACACCTTC. Translation gives CASSTQQGSGYTF.

This rearrangement joins TRBV29-1 to TRBJ2-7; D is possibly TRBD1 (5 bases). CDR3 size: 12 residues. V gave up 0 bases and J gave up 4 bases, with 7 bases separating them. Germline V CDR1 and CDR2: SQVTM, ANQGSEA. CDR3 nucleotide sequence: TGCAGCGTTGAAGATGACAGTTACGAGCAGTACTTC. It codes for CSVEDDSYEQYF.

This clone showed up just a few times. CDR3 loop: CASRTSQGAQETQYF. DNA of the CDR3: TGTGCCAGCAGAACCTCACAGGGGGCACAAGAGACCCAGTACTTC. This chain joins TRBV7-2 and TRBJ2-5; 9 nucleotides agree with TRBD1. After removal of 6 bases from V and 2 bases from J, the junction contained 7 bases not matched to a gene. Per germline, CDR1 SGHTA and CDR2 FQGNSA. The CDR3 loop spans 15 amino acids. The entire variable domain, with the rest obtained from reference TRBV7-2 and TRBJ2-5, is as follows: GAGVSQSPSNKVTEKGKDVELRCDPISGHTALYWYRQSLGQGLEFLIYFQGNSAPDKSGLPSDRFSAERTGGSVSTLTIQRTQQEDSAVYLCASRTSQGAQETQYFGPGTRLLVL.

This clone was observed a handful of times. The V call is TRBV2, the J call TRBJ2-3, with 10 bases fitting TRBD2. The CDR3 is 13 residues long. Germline V CDR1 and CDR2: SNHLY, FYNNEI. V was pared by 8 bases and J by 3 bases, with 2 bases of the junction left unmatched. The CDR3 bases are TGTGCCAGCCAGCGGGGGGGAACAGATACGCAGTATTTT. Encoded protein: CASQRGGTDTQYF.

This clone was picked up one time. This sequence joins TRBV6-1 and TRBJ2-7, with 10 positions matching TRBD1. The V segment lost 6 bases and the J segment 7 bases; nucleotides outside the gene matches: 9. The CDR3 covers 14 residues. CDR1 is MNHNS, CDR2 SASEGT, per germline. The CDR3 nucleotides read TGTGCCAGCAGAGGGACAGGGGCCCGGGGGGAGCAGTACTTC. Protein product: CASRGTGARGEQYF.

V gene TRBV7-2 combines with J gene TRBJ2-5; 11 positions match TRBD2. With the DNA end fitting TRBJ2-7 better, the J assignment may be wrong. Per germline, CDR1 SGHTA and CDR2 FQGNSA. This CDR3 is built from 16 residues. The DNA of the CDR3 is TGTGCCAGCAGCTTAGTGGCTAGCGGGGGGTTCTACGAGCAGTACTTC. Encoded protein: CASSLVASGGFYEQYF.

The chain couples TRBV10-3 to TRBJ2-7; the D is unclear. Per germline, CDR1 ENHRY and CDR2 SYGVKD. Trimming pared 8 bases from V and 6 bases from J, leaving 17 bases between. The CDR3 extends over 13 amino acids. The CDR3 bases are TGTGCCATCGCCAATCCTTTTTACGGCGAGCAGTACTTC. This gives the protein CAIANPFYGEQYF.